Following are 25 T cell receptor beta chains from one sample sequenced in a study of blood T cell repertoires in COVID-19. This table comes from immunoSEQ multiplex PCR, and its TCRdb copy is limited to in-frame clones, with some not included. The sample lists approximately 180,000 clones, more than 75% occurring once. The specimen was PBMCs or T cells enriched from blood (not recorded which). The receptors stem from a woman between 45 and 60 years old with acute COVID-19.

The V gene is TRBV4-2, the J gene TRBJ1-2; the match to TRBD1 covers 8 bases. CDR3 length equals 17 residues. CDR1 LGHNA and CDR2 YNFKEQ come from the germline V gene. V was pared by 3 bases and J by 0 bases, with 9 bases of the junction left unmatched. The CDR3 region has the DNA TGTGCCAGCAGCCACTCCGGACAGGGATTAGCTAACTATGGCTACACCTTC. Residues: CASSHSGQGLANYGYTF.

The chain employs TRBV30 and TRBJ2-6, with a weak D call TRBD2 (6 bases). Germline V gives CDR1 GTSNPN, CDR2 SVGIG (reference sequence). Trimming left V 1 base short and J 3 bases short, with 7 bases between. The CDR3 has 14 residues. The CDR3 region is CAWSAGSGANVLTF. The CDR3 region has the DNA TGTGCCTGGAGTGCCGGGAGTGGGGCCAACGTCCTGACTTTC.

The V call is TRBV6-5, the J call TRBJ1-4; the D gene is possibly TRBD1 (5 bases). This CDR3 spans 15 amino acids. With 6 bases removed from V and 10 bases from J, the gap between germline ends came to 21 bases. Germline V gene lookup returns CDR1 MNHEY and CDR2 SVGAGI. The CDR3 nucleotides are TGTGCCAGCAGCCCCGTGTTAATCAGGGCCCGAAAACTGTTTTTT. It is translated as CASSPVLIRARKLFF.

The chain is built from TRBV5-4 and TRBJ1-2, with D perhaps matching TRBD1 (5 bases). V dropped 4 bases and J dropped 3 bases, with 13 bases sitting between them. The CDR3 is 14 amino acids. CDR1 is SGHNT, CDR2 YYREEE, per germline (reference sequence). CDR3 sequence (DNA): TGTGCCAGCAGCCGGGGCGGGGAGGACTATGGCTACACCTTC. Translating gives CASSRGGEDYGYTF.

The chain combines TRBV6-5 with TRBJ2-5; possibly TRBD2 for D (6 bases). The CDR3 runs to 14 residues. The V end was cut by 5 bases, the J end by 5 bases, with 15 bases between. Germline-derived CDR1 and CDR2 are MNHEY and SVGAGI. The CDR3 sequence: CASSPWAGRETQYF. CDR3 sequence (DNA): TGTGCCAGCAGTCCTTGGGCGGGGAGGGAGACCCAGTACTTC.

The chain combines TRBV12-3 or TRBV12-4 with TRBJ2-3, with 7 bases identical to TRBD2. Losses at the gene ends were 4 bases for V and 4 bases for J; bases not matched to a gene: 2. The CDR3 contains 13 residues. Here the CDR3 DNA reads TGTGCCAGCAGTTCGGGGGGTCCAGATACGCAGTATTTT. It translates to CASSSGGPDTQYF.

The CDR3: CATSWGVGGELFF. The CDR3 DNA is TGTGCCACCTCTTGGGGGGTGGGCGGGGAGCTGTTTTTT. The rearrangement links TRBV12-3 or TRBV12-4 to TRBJ2-2, with D perhaps TRBD2 (6 bases). Trimming left V 10 bases short and J 7 bases short, with 16 bases between. The CDR3 consists of 13 residues.

V and J are TRBV10-2 and TRBJ1-2; D is possibly TRBD1 (5 bases). Trimming removed 5 bases at V and 0 bases at J, with 16 bases between. This CDR3 has 16 residues. Germline assignment: CDR1 WSHSY and CDR2 SAAADI. CDR3 bases: TGCGCCAGCAGTTGGACATGGGCTGAAGCTAACTATGGCTACACCTTC. Its protein is CASSWTWAEANYGYTF.

The CDR3 region is CASSEYGGSYRGANEQYV. DNA of the CDR3: TGTGCCAGCAGTGAATATGGGGGGTCCTACCGGGGAGCTAACGAGCAGTACGTC. V usage is TRBV25-1 and J usage is TRBJ2-7, with a tentative D call TRBD2 (6 bases). Trimming stripped 0 bases from V and 5 bases from J, with 23 bases between. Germline CDR1 reads MGHDK; CDR2 reads SYGVNS. This CDR3 is built from 18 residues.

This sequence joins TRBV5-4 and TRBJ1-1; D uncertain. The CDR3 is 12 residues long. Germline-derived CDR1 and CDR2 are SGHNT and YYREEE (reference sequence). V was cut by 0 bases and J by 6 bases, with 6 bases left in between. The CDR3 DNA sequence: TGTGCCAGCAGCTTGGTCAGGTCTGAAGCTTTCTTT. It translates to CASSLVRSEAFF.

This clone was seen once. The chain recombines TRBV27 with TRBJ2-7, with D possibly TRBD2 on 7 matching bases. Between the trimmed V and J ends, which lost 5 bases and 4 bases, there was a span of 21 bases. Germline loops: CDR1 MNHEY, CDR2 SMNVEV (reference sequence). CDR3 length: 16 amino acids. CDR3 DNA: TGTGCCAGCAGTCCCCTCCATCCCCGGGGGGCATACGAGCAGTACGTC. This encodes CASSPLHPRGAYEQYV.

This clone has only a few counts. This sequence joins TRBV18 and TRBJ1-3; the match to TRBD1 covers 7 bases. Trimming removed 4 bases from V and 0 bases from J; junction bases left unmatched: 0. Germline lookup yields CDR1 KGHSH and CDR2 LQKENI. The CDR3 is made up of 14 amino acids. For the CDR3, the DNA is TGTGCCAGCTCACGGACAGGCTCTGGAAACACCATATATTTT. Translating it yields CASSRTGSGNTIYF.

The rearrangement joins TRBV7-2 to TRBJ1-2; D not resolved. CDR1 is SGHTA, CDR2 FQGNSA, per germline. The CDR3 has 14 residues. Trimming pared 1 base from V and 2 bases from J, leaving 8 bases between. CDR3 nucleotide sequence: TGTGCCAGCAGCTTAGTCCGGGAAAACTATGGCTACACCTTC. Translation: CASSLVRENYGYTF.

V usage is TRBV6-2 or TRBV6-3 and J usage is TRBJ2-7, with D unclear. V lost 5 bases, J lost 5 bases, and 7 bases lay in between. Looked up from germline, CDR1 is MNHEY and CDR2 is SVGEGT. The CDR3 length is 11 residues. The CDR3 spells CASSDTHEQYV. Here the CDR3 DNA reads TGTGCCAGCAGTGACACGCACGAGCAGTACGTC.

V is TRBV28 and J is TRBJ2-2, with 7 positions matching TRBD1. Germline CDR1 and CDR2: MDHEN and SYDVKM. After removal of 2 bases from V and 4 bases from J, the junction contained 4 bases not matched to a gene. The CDR3 runs to 15 residues. The CDR3 coding sequence is TGTGCCAGCAGTTTAGGGGACAGAGTCACCGGGGAGCTGTTTTTT. Translation: CASSLGDRVTGELFF.

The J gene is TRBJ1-4, the V gene TRBV10-3, with 9 bases matching TRBD1. Germline V gives CDR1 ENHRY, CDR2 SYGVKD. There are 14 residues in the CDR3. The V and J ends lost 5 bases and 6 bases, in that order; junction bases with no gene match: 4. CDR3 nucleotide sequence: TGTGCCATCAGTCCGGGACAGGGAGATGAAAAACTGTTTTTT. This translates into CAISPGQGDEKLFF.

V and J are TRBV7-3 and TRBJ2-5; D ambiguous. V was clipped by 5 bases and J by 5 bases, with 6 bases between them. Germline lookup yields CDR1 SGHTA and CDR2 FQGTGA. The CDR3 covers 11 residues. For the CDR3, the DNA is TGTGCCAGCAGCGACGGGGAGACCCAGTACTTC. This translates into CASSDGETQYF.

The gene calls are TRBV7-9 and TRBJ2-5; D uncertain. The germline gives CDR1 SEHNR, CDR2 FQNEAQ (reference sequence). V was shortened by 3 bases and J by 5 bases, with 10 bases between the two germline ends. The CDR3 has 13 amino acids. CDR3 loop: CASSFWPPETQYF. The CDR3 DNA reads as TGTGCCAGCAGCTTTTGGCCGCCGGAGACCCAGTACTTC.

This chain connects TRBV6-5 to TRBJ1-4, with 9 bases aligning to TRBD1. In germline, CDR1 is MNHEY, CDR2 SVGAGI. CDR3 size: 14 residues. V gave up 7 bases and J gave up 8 bases; unmatched junction bases: 8. In nucleotides, the CDR3 is TGTGCCAGCAACCCGGGACAGGGTGGCGAAAAACTGTTTTTT. It codes for CASNPGQGGEKLFF.

The gene calls are TRBV2 and TRBJ2-6; 7 nucleotides agree with TRBD1. Per germline, CDR1 SNHLY and CDR2 FYNNEI. This CDR3 spans 18 amino acids. J was trimmed by 0 bases and V by 5 bases; bases with no gene match: 10. CDR3 in DNA: TGTGCCAGCAGTAGGACAGGTCGCCAATCCTCTGGGGCCAACGTCCTGACTTTC. Translating it yields CASSRTGRQSSGANVLTF.

The chain has TRBV28 and TRBJ1-4, with TRBD1 identical over 8 bases. The CDR3 covers 15 residues. Trimming took 6 bases from V and 8 from J; bases not matched to a gene: 11. Germline V gene data show CDR1 as MDHEN and CDR2 as SYDVKM. The CDR3 here is CASRPDRGGAEKLFF. The CDR3 DNA sequence: TGTGCCAGCAGACCCGACAGGGGTGGGGCAGAAAAACTGTTTTTT.

J is TRBJ1-1 and V is TRBV19, with D possibly being TRBD1 (5 bases). The CDR3 is made up of 13 amino acids. Germline assignment: CDR1 LNHDA and CDR2 SQIVND (reference sequence). V was shortened by 7 bases and J by 2 bases, with 11 bases between the two germline ends. DNA for the CDR3: TGTGCCAGTATCGGGGGAGGTAACACTGAAGCTTTCTTT. Protein product: CASIGGGNTEAFF.

On this clone: The sample has other DNA sequences that encode this CDR3 too. The chain recombines TRBV5-1 with TRBJ2-3, with D possibly matching TRBD1 (6 bases). V gave up 4 bases and J gave up 6 bases, with 12 bases separating them. The CDR3 covers 13 residues. Germline V lookup: CDR1 SGHRS, CDR2 YFSETQ. CDR3 in amino acids: CASSPGGGDTQYF. The CDR3 DNA sequence: TGCGCCAGCAGCCCGGGTGGGGGCGATACGCAGTATTTT.

The gene calls are TRBV9 and TRBJ1-1, with 7 bases identical to TRBD1. The CDR3 sequence is 15 residues long. Per the germline V gene, CDR1 is SGDLS and CDR2 is YYNGEE. The V segment lost 4 bases and the J segment 1 base; nucleotides outside the gene matches: 7. CDR3 DNA sequence: TGTGCCAGCAGCTCCCAGGGGGGCGCGAACACTGAAGCTTTCTTT. Amino acids: CASSSQGGANTEAFF.

The chain recombines TRBV4-3 with TRBJ1-2; D might be TRBD1 (5 bases). The CDR3 totals 16 residues. Deletions cut 0 bases from V and 1 base from J, with 12 bases between. Germline CDR1 reads LGHNA; CDR2 reads YSLEER. Written as DNA, the CDR3 is TGCGCCAGCAGCCAAGATGTGCAGGGCGGTAACTATGGCTACACCTTC. This translates into CASSQDVQGGNYGYTF.